This paragraph covers one TCR beta chain sequence. The data originate from a study of blood T cell repertoires in COVID-19. The table came from immunoSEQ multiplex PCR; TCRdb's copy has only in-frame clones and leaves some out. The table records roughly 51,000 clones, more than 75% of them present only once. This sequence was found in a man aged 50 to 60 with active COVID-19. The sample was peripheral blood.

DNA of the CDR3: TGTGCCAGCAGCCAAAATCCTACGAGTGAGCAGTTCTTC. It yields the protein CASSQNPTSEQFF. J is TRBJ2-1 and V is TRBV14, with D unclear. The germline V and J ends were trimmed by 2 bases and 9 bases, with 11 bases remaining between them. The CDR3 consists of 13 residues. The germline V gene encodes CDR1 SGHDN and CDR2 FVKESK. Complete variable domain (other parts from reference TRBV14 and TRBJ2-1): EAGVTQFPSHSVIEKGQTVTLRCDPISGHDNLYWYRRVMGKEIKFLLHFVKESKQDESGMPNNRFLAERTGGTYSTLKVQPAELEDSGVYFCASSQNPTSEQFFGPGTRLTVL.